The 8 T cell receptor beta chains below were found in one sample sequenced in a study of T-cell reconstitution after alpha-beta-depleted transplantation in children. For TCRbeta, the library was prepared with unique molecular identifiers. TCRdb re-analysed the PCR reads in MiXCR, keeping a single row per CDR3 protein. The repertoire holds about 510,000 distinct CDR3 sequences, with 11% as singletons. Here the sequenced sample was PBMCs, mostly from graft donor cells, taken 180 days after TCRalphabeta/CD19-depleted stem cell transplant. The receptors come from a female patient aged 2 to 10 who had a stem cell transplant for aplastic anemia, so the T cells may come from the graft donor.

The CDR3 here is CASSTSGTGLKETQYF. In DNA form, the CDR3 reads TGTGCCAGCAGTACCTCCGGGACAGGGTTGAAAGAGACCCAGTACTTC. This chain joins TRBV12-3 or TRBV12-4 and TRBJ2-5, with TRBD1 matching over 9 bases. The CDR3 extends over 16 amino acids. V lost 5 bases, J lost 3 bases, and 10 bases stayed unmatched.

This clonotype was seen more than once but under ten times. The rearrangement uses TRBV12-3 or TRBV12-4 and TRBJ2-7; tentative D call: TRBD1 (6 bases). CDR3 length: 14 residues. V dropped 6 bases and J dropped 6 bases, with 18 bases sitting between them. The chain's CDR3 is CASSLHRAPPEQYF. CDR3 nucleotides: TGTGCCAGCAGCCTTCACAGGGCCCCTCCCGAGCAGTACTTC.

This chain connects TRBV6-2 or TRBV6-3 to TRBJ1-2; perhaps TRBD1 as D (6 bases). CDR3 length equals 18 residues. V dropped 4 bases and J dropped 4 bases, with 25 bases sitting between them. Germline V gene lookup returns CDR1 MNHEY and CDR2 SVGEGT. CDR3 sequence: CASSSHSDRPLLLYGYTF. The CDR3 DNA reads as TGTGCCAGCAGTTCTCACAGCGACAGGCCCCTTCTTCTCTATGGCTACACCTTC.

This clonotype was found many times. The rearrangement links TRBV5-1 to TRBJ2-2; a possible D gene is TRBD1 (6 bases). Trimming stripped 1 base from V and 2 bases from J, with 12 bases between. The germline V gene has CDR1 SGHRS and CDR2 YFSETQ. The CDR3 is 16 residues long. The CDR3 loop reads CASSLTGTPNTGELFF. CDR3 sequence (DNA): TGCGCCAGCAGCTTGACCGGGACACCTAACACCGGGGAGCTGTTTTTT.

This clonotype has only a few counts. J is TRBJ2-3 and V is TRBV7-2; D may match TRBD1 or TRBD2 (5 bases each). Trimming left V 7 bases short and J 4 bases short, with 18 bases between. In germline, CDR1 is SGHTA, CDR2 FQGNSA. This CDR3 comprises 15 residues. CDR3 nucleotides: TGTGCCAGCACCAACCTCGGTCGGGGCGCAGATACGCAGTATTTT. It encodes CASTNLGRGADTQYF.

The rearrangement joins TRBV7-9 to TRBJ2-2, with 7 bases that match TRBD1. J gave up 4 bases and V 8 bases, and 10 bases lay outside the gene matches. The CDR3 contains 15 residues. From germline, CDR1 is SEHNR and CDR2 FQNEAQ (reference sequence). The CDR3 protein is CASGPGTVGTGELFF. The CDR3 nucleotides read TGTGCCAGCGGCCCCGGGACAGTGGGCACCGGGGAGCTGTTTTTT.

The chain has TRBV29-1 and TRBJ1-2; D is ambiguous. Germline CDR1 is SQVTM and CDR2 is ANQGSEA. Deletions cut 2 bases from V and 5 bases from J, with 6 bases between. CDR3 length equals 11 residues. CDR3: CSVETGYGYTF. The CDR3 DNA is TGCAGCGTTGAAACCGGATATGGCTACACCTTC. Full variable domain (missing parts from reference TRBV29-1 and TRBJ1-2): SAVISQKPSRDICQRGTSLTIQCQVDSQVTMMFWYRQQPGQSLTLIATANQGSEATYESGFVIDKFPISRPNLTFSTLTVSNMSPEDSSIYLCSVETGYGYTFGSGTRLTVV.

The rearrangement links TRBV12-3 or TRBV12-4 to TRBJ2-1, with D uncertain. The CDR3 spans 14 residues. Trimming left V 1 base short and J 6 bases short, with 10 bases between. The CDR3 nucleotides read TGTGCCAGCAGTTTAGAGGTGACGGTCAATGAGCAGTTCTTC. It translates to CASSLEVTVNEQFF.